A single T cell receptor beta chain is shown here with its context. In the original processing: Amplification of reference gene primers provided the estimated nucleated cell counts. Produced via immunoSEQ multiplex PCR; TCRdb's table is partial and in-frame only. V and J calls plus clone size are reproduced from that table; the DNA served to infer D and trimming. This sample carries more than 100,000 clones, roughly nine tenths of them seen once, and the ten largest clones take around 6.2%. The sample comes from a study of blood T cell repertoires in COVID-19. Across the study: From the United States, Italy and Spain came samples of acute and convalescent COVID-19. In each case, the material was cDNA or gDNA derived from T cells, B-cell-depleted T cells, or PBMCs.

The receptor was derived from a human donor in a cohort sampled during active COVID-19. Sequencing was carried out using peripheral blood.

Written as DNA, the CDR3 is TGTGCCAGCAGCCCCCTAGGCGAATTGTCTGGCTACACCTTC. It is translated as CASSPLGELSGYTF. The gene calls are TRBV6-6 and TRBJ1-2; D remains ambiguous. Germline V CDR1 and CDR2: MNHNY, SVGAGI (reference sequence). Trimming pared 6 bases from V and 7 bases from J, leaving 18 bases between. There are 14 residues in the CDR3.